Following are 21 T cell receptor beta chains from one sample sequenced in a study of response to subunit inactivated influenza vaccine. TCRdb ran MiXCR on the RT-PCR reads and lists one entry per CDR3 protein. The table shows 650,000 to 800,000 distinct CDR3 sequences, with approximately 13% occurring only once. Sample: PBMCs from blood, taken less than 15 days before vaccination. These receptors were collected from a man aged 50 or older who received an inactivated influenza vaccine.

The chain combines TRBV4-2 with TRBJ2-1, with 7 bases aligning to TRBD2. Germline CDR1 is LGHNA and CDR2 is YNFKEQ. The V segment lost 5 bases and the J segment 8 bases; nucleotides outside the gene matches: 9. This CDR3 has 14 amino acids. The CDR3 is CASSYRGGGYEQFF. In DNA form, the CDR3 reads TGTGCCAGCAGCTACCGGGGCGGGGGATATGAGCAGTTCTTC.

The V call is TRBV18, the J call TRBJ2-1; TRBD1 agrees at 8 bases. The CDR3 runs to 17 residues. CDR1 and CDR2 (germline): KGHSH, LQKENI. Losses at the gene ends were 0 bases for V and 4 bases for J; bases not matched to a gene: 8. The CDR3 coding sequence is TGTGCCAGCTCACCACCTGAAGGGACAGGAGCTTACAATGAGCAGTTCTTC. Amino acids: CASSPPEGTGAYNEQFF.

This clonotype was detected ten times or more. The V call is TRBV7-2, the J call TRBJ2-4, with 7 bases lining up with TRBD2. Germline CDR1 SGHTA, CDR2 FQGNSA. The ends lost 3 bases at V and 6 bases at J; junction bases unmatched: 5. This CDR3 has 14 amino acids. The CDR3: CASSFGAGVNIQYF. CDR3 bases: TGTGCCAGCAGCTTTGGGGCGGGAGTAAACATTCAGTACTTC.

This clonotype was seen a handful of times. V gene TRBV7-2 combines with J gene TRBJ2-1, with 10 bases fitting TRBD2. The CDR3 runs 17 residues. Germline V lookup: CDR1 SGHTA, CDR2 FQGNSA. With 6 bases clipped from V and 0 bases from J, the junction kept 8 bases outside the gene matches. The CDR3 bases are TGTGCCAGCAGTCTTTGGACTAGCGGAAGCTCCTACAATGAGCAGTTCTTC. Translation gives CASSLWTSGSSYNEQFF.

This clonotype was recorded many times. This sequence joins TRBV27 and TRBJ2-7; 7 bases line up with TRBD1. V gave up 3 bases and J gave up 0 bases; unmatched junction bases: 2. The CDR3 totals 14 residues. Germline lookup yields CDR1 MNHEY and CDR2 SMNVEV (reference sequence). CDR3 sequence (DNA): TGTGCCAGCAGTTTGGGACAGACCTCCTACGAGCAGTACTTC. Protein: CASSLGQTSYEQYF.

This clonotype was seen a few times. The chain is built from TRBV7-9 and TRBJ2-5; D possibly corresponds to TRBD1 (6 bases). The CDR3 consists of 14 residues. The germline V gene has CDR1 SEHNR and CDR2 FQNEAQ (reference sequence). V lost 1 base to trimming and J lost 5 bases, with 11 bases between them. CDR3: CASSLVGGLETQYF. CDR3 bases: TGTGCCAGCAGCTTAGTAGGGGGTCTGGAGACCCAGTACTTC.

This clonotype was counted between two and nine times. CDR3 residues: CASSDWTSGLNTGELFF. The CDR3 DNA follows: TGTGCCAGCAGTGATTGGACTAGCGGGTTGAACACCGGGGAGCTGTTTTTT. The chain has TRBV6-1 and TRBJ2-2; TRBD2 matches 11 bases. CDR1 and CDR2 (germline): MNHNS, SASEGT. The CDR3 totals 17 residues. V was pared by 3 bases and J by 1 base, with 4 bases of the junction left unmatched.

The CDR3 sequence: CASWRTYSTEQFF. In DNA, the CDR3 is TGTGCCAGCTGGCGGACCTATTCAACAGAGCAGTTCTTC. V and J are TRBV7-9 and TRBJ2-1; D unresolved. CDR3 length: 13 amino acids. Germline V gene data show CDR1 as SEHNR and CDR2 as FQNEAQ (reference sequence). The V end was cut by 8 bases, the J end by 10 bases, with 18 bases between.

This clonotype has a handful of counts. This rearrangement joins TRBV4-1 to TRBJ2-1, with 7 nucleotides matching TRBD2. The germline V gene has CDR1 MGHRA and CDR2 YSYEKL. V lost 1 base and J lost 6; bases outside the gene matches: 3. This CDR3 is 14 amino acids long. This CDR3 is CASSQVTSVNEQFF. CDR3 bases: TGCGCCAGCAGCCAAGTCACTAGCGTCAATGAGCAGTTCTTC.

This clonotype was seen a few times. The chain combines TRBV4-3 with TRBJ2-7, with TRBD2 matching over 11 bases. The trim removed 2 bases at V and 6 bases at J, leaving 3 bases unmatched. CDR3 length equals 14 residues. Per the germline V gene, CDR1 is LGHNA and CDR2 is YSLEER. The CDR3 spells CASSQRLAGIEQYF. Written as DNA, the CDR3 is TGCGCCAGCAGCCAAAGACTAGCGGGGATCGAGCAGTACTTC.

The chain carries TRBV19 and TRBJ2-1; possible D gene TRBD2, 5 bases. CDR3 length: 11 amino acids. Germline assignment: CDR1 LNHDA and CDR2 SQIVND (reference sequence). V lost 6 bases and J 9 bases, leaving 9 bases between the germline ends. Here the CDR3 DNA reads TGTGCCAGTAGGAGGGCGGGTGAGCAGTTCTTC. Its translation is CASRRAGEQFF.

V usage is TRBV10-3 and J usage is TRBJ2-5, with 9 positions matching TRBD1. Per germline, CDR1 ENHRY and CDR2 SYGVKD. The CDR3 runs to 14 residues. With V trimmed by 8 bases and J by 4 bases, 8 bases remained unmatched. The CDR3 DNA is TGTGCCATCGGCGGACAGGGGTCAGGAGAGACCCAGTACTTC. Translation gives CAIGGQGSGETQYF.

This clonotype was recorded only once. V is TRBV19 and J is TRBJ1-2, with 7 bases matching TRBD1. This CDR3 is built from 15 residues. Unmatched junction bases numbered 10, after V lost 3 bases and J lost 6 bases. CDR1 and CDR2 (germline): LNHDA, SQIVND (reference sequence). The CDR3 DNA sequence: TGTGCCAGTAGTATGGAGTGGACAGGTCTAAATGGCTACACCTTC. Translation gives CASSMEWTGLNGYTF.

V is TRBV10-3 and J is TRBJ2-5, with D perhaps TRBD2 (5 bases). V was pared by 2 bases and J by 1 base, with 5 bases between. The V gene's germline CDR1 is ENHRY and CDR2 SYGVKD. This CDR3 has 13 residues. CDR3 nucleotide sequence: TGTGCCATCAGTGAGGGACTCCAAGAGACCCAGTACTTC. Amino acid sequence: CAISEGLQETQYF.

The rearrangement joins TRBV20-1 to TRBJ1-4; D unresolved. Germline V lookup: CDR1 DFQATT, CDR2 SNEGSKA (reference sequence). This CDR3 has 18 residues. V gave up 0 bases and J gave up 0 bases, with 17 bases separating them. The CDR3 DNA reads TGCAGTGCTAGAGATGTTATAAGCAATCGCCCAACTAATGAAAAACTGTTTTTT. This codes for CSARDVISNRPTNEKLFF.

The chain carries TRBV20-1 and TRBJ2-2; 15 positions agree with TRBD2. J gave up 5 bases and V 2 bases, and 9 bases lay outside the gene matches. Per germline, CDR1 DFQATT and CDR2 SNEGSKA (reference sequence). The CDR3 is made up of 18 amino acids. The CDR3 coding sequence is TGCAGTGCTAGATATTTCGGGACTAGCGGGGGGCGGACCGGGGAGCTGTTTTTT. It translates to CSARYFGTSGGRTGELFF.

There are many counts of this clonotype. CDR3 in DNA: TGCAGCGGAGGCAAGGTCCTCTCCTACAATGAGCAGTTCTTC. Translation: CSGGKVLSYNEQFF. The chain carries TRBV29-1 and TRBJ2-1; D ambiguous. The CDR3 contains 14 residues. With 7 bases removed from V and 0 bases from J, the gap between germline ends came to 13 bases. CDR1 and CDR2 (germline): SQVTM, ANQGSEA.

This clonotype has only a few counts. This chain links TRBV27 with TRBJ2-6; D gene unclear. Trimming took 9 bases from V and 0 from J, leaving 9 bases between them. In germline, CDR1 is MNHEY, CDR2 SMNVEV (reference sequence). The CDR3 is 14 amino acids. The CDR3: CASRAPSGANVLTF. The CDR3, as DNA: TGTGCCAGTCGCGCCCCCTCTGGGGCCAACGTCCTGACTTTC.

This clonotype was seen more than once but under ten times. The chain couples TRBV6-1 to TRBJ2-6, with D maybe TRBD1 (7 bases). The CDR3 length is 15 residues. Germline V gene data show CDR1 as MNHNS and CDR2 as SASEGT. The V and J ends lost 7 bases and 0 bases respectively, with 10 bases between them. The CDR3 protein is CASTQGGSGANVLTF. CDR3 nucleotide sequence: TGTGCCAGCACCCAGGGGGGCTCTGGGGCCAACGTCCTGACTTTC.

In its sample, this clonotype was seen a few times. The chain combines TRBV20-1 with TRBJ2-1; 10 nucleotides agree with TRBD2. Germline assignment: CDR1 DFQATT and CDR2 SNEGSKA (reference sequence). Trimming at V came to 5 bases and at J to 5 bases, leaving 6 bases not matched to a gene. The CDR3 length is 14 residues. CDR3 in DNA: TGCAGTGCTCAAAAGCGGGGGGGTCACAATGAGCAGTTCTTC. Translated, it gives CSAQKRGGHNEQFF.

This clonotype was counted at least ten times. The chain joins TRBV6-5 to TRBJ1-2; no clear D gene. Germline CDR1 MNHEY, CDR2 SVGAGI. The CDR3 contains 14 residues. V gave up 2 bases and J gave up 0 bases, with 7 bases separating them. The CDR3 DNA sequence: TGTGCCAGCAGTTACAGGGCCCCTAACTATGGCTACACCTTC. Residues: CASSYRAPNYGYTF.